These T cell receptor beta chains were read from a single sample in a study of tumor-infiltrating lymphocytes in primary liver carcinoma. TCRdb reprocessed the multiplex PCR reads via MiXCR and lists one record per CDR3 protein. The sample lists roughly 330,000 distinct CDR3 sequences, about 61% occurring once. The sample consisted of peripheral blood. The receptors were sampled from a man aged 40-50 years with primary liver carcinoma and hepatitis B virus infection. CDR3s include the opening cysteine and the closing phenylalanine or tryptophan. Each record gives: V gene, D gene, J gene, clone size, CDR3 length, CDR3 protein, CDR3 DNA. A D gene is named only where the DNA matches it firmly. Some rows have no size entry. The others give once, few or many, or a class for an expanded clone.

TRBV25-1	TRBD2	TRBJ2-2	.	17	CASSGLLVAGEGGELFF	TGTGCCAGCAGCGGACTCCTGGTAGCGGGAGAGGGTGGGGAGCTGTTTTTT
TRBV11-2	.	TRBJ2-5	.	16	CASSLVTVSRKEIQYF	TGTGCCAGCAGCTTAGTGACGGTCTCGCGCAAAGAGATCCAGTACTTC
TRBV11-2	.	TRBJ1-4	.	16	CASSLLGGRHNEKLFF	TGTGCCAGCAGCTTACTAGGCGGACGGCATAATGAAAAACTGTTTTTT
TRBV6-5	TRBD1	TRBJ2-7	many	14	CASSPRTGNYEQYF	TGTGCCAGCAGTCCCCGGACAGGGAACTACGAGCAGTACTTC
TRBV12-3/TRBV12-4	.	TRBJ1-1	many	15	CASSLGPSRNTEAFF	TGTGCCAGCAGTTTAGGACCTTCAAGGAACACTGAAGCTTTCTTT
TRBV11-2	.	TRBJ1-5	.	16	CASSLGGARNTDTQHF	TGTGCCAGCAGCTTAGGAGGTGCTAGAAACACAGATACGCAGCATTTT
TRBV5-1	.	TRBJ2-1	.	14	CASSRRTADNEQFF	TGCGCCAGCAGCCGGAGAACAGCGGACAATGAGCAGTTCTTC
TRBV2	.	TRBJ2-5	.	13	CASRVRVQETQYF	TGTGCCAGCAGGGTCAGAGTCCAAGAGACCCAGTACTTC
TRBV28	TRBD1	TRBJ2-7	few	16	CASSRMRQGGTYEQYF	TGTGCCAGCAGCCGAATGAGACAGGGGGGTACCTACGAGCAGTACTTC
TRBV30	TRBD1	TRBJ1-2	.	18	CAWRTLGTGGIVGYGYTF	TGTGCCTGGAGGACCCTCGGGACAGGGGGCATCGTAGGGTATGGCTACACCTTC
TRBV5-6	.	TRBJ2-1	many	13	CASSFRGTAEAFF	TGTGCCAGCAGCTTTCGGGGGACGGCTGAGGCGTTCTTC
TRBV4-1	.	TRBJ2-5	.	16	CASSPPLQVQQETQYF	TGCGCCAGCAGCCCCCCGCTCCAGGTTCAGCAAGAGACCCAGTACTTC
TRBV11-2	.	TRBJ2-1	.	16	CASSYNSAHSYNEQFF	TGTGCCAGCAGCTATAATAGCGCCCATTCATACAATGAGCAATTCTTC
TRBV6-2/TRBV6-3	TRBD2	TRBJ2-5	many	16	CASRELAGGSQETQYF	TGTGCCAGCAGGGAGCTAGCGGGAGGGTCCCAAGAGACCCAGTACTTC
TRBV4-2	.	TRBJ2-7	once	16	CASSRSSTLSSYEQYF	TGTGCCAGCAGCCGGTCGTCCACACTCAGCTCCTACGAGCAGTACTTC
TRBV6-2/TRBV6-3	.	TRBJ2-2	.	17	CASSYLFTRWNTGELFF	TGTGCCAGCAGTTACCTCTTTACTAGATGGAACACCGGGGAGCTGTTTTTT
TRBV11-3	TRBD1	TRBJ2-7	.	14	CASSHRTGRHEQYF	TGTGCTAGCAGCCACCGGACAGGGCGCCACGAGCAGTACTTC
TRBV9	.	TRBJ2-5	once	16	CASSPAGRGGSETQYF	TGTGCCAGCAGCCCAGCGGGACGAGGGGGGTCAGAGACCCAGTACTTC
TRBV11-2	.	TRBJ2-4	.	16	CASSSGPGLAKNIQYF	TGTGCCAGCAGCTCGGGGCCAGGGCTAGCCAAAAACATTCAGTACTTC
TRBV5-5	.	TRBJ2-7	many	13	CASILFEGGEQYF	TGTGCCAGCATCCTATTCGAAGGTGGCGAGCAGTACTTC
TRBV7-9	.	TRBJ2-5	few	14	CASSPSWGTETQYF	TGTGCCAGCAGCCCCTCTTGGGGGACGGAGACCCAGTACTTC
TRBV5-6	.	TRBJ2-1	few	15	CASSLDASSYNEQFF	TGTGCCAGCAGCTTGGACGCTAGCTCCTACAATGAGCAGTTCTTC
TRBV6-2/TRBV6-3	TRBD2	TRBJ2-7	once	17	CASSYGEAGIYSYEQYF	TGTGCCAGCAGTTACGGAGAAGCGGGAATATACTCCTACGAGCAGTACTTC
TRBV5-8	TRBD1	TRBJ2-7	.	16	CASSRGDRGLSYEQYF	TGTGCCAGCAGCAGGGGGGACAGGGGCCTCTCCTACGAGCAGTACTTC
TRBV5-1	TRBD2	TRBJ2-1	.	16	CASSPGLGLAGGRQFF	TGCGCCAGCAGCCCAGGCCTGGGACTAGCGGGAGGACGACAGTTCTTC
TRBV5-4	TRBD2	TRBJ2-3	.	15	CASGETGTRRGTQYF	TGTGCCAGCGGCGAAACCGGGACTAGAAGGGGTACGCAGTATTTT
TRBV11-2	TRBD1	TRBJ1-2	once	16	CANGKPGQYSDARIPF	TGTGCCAACGGCAAACCGGGACAGTATTCAGACGCGCGGATACCCTTC
TRBV5-4	.	TRBJ2-1	few	15	CASSLVGGPGNEQFF	TGTGCCAGCAGTTTGGTCGGGGGGCCGGGCAATGAGCAGTTCTTC
TRBV2	.	TRBJ2-1	.	16	CASSDSTSGLYNEQFF	TGTGCCAGCAGTGATTCAACATCAGGGCTTTACAATGAGCAGTTCTTC
TRBV5-5	.	TRBJ2-5	many	15	CASSLAGVDEETQYF	TGTGCCAGCAGCTTGGCCGGGGTAGATGAGGAGACCCAGTACTTC
TRBV6-6	.	TRBJ1-3	.	15	CASSYVGHSGNTIYF	TGTGCCAGCAGTTACGTCGGACACTCTGGAAACACCATATATTTT
TRBV14	.	TRBJ2-7	.	13	CASSPLGISEQYF	TGTGCCAGCAGCCCTTTGGGGATCTCCGAGCAGTACTTC
TRBV5-4	.	TRBJ2-2	.	16	CASSHDGLLGTGELLF	TGTGCCAGCAGCCACGACGGCCTCTTGGGCACCGGGGAGCTGCTTTTT
TRBV11-2	TRBD2	TRBJ2-7	.	20	CASSPRTSGRMRAGSYQQYF	TGTGCCAGCAGCCCCAGGACTAGCGGGAGGATGCGAGCGGGATCCTACCAACAGTACTTC
TRBV14	.	TRBJ2-7	few	13	CASSQVGGREQYF	TGTGCCAGCAGTCAAGTGGGGGGACGCGAGCAGTACTTC
TRBV5-6	TRBD1	TRBJ2-2	.	15	CASSSGTGVTEELFF	TGTGCAAGCAGCTCAGGGACAGGGGTGACCGAGGAGCTGTTTTTT
TRBV11-1	TRBD2	TRBJ2-3	.	14	CAISELRGAGTQYF	TGTGCCATCAGCGAGCTGCGGGGGGCAGGTACGCAGTATTTT
TRBV4-2	TRBD2	TRBJ2-3	few	18	CASSQAYRTSSLPDTQYF	TGTGCCAGCAGCCAGGCTTACCGGACTAGCTCTCTCCCAGATACGCAGTATTTT
TRBV11-3	.	TRBJ1-3	.	14	CTSSSQKTGNTMYF	TGTACCAGCAGCTCGCAGAAAACGGGAAACACCATGTATTTT
TRBV11-2	.	TRBJ2-7	.	15	CASSSSEPLTCEQYF	TGTGCCAGCAGCTCTTCGGAACCACTTACGTGTGAGCAGTACTTC